These T cell receptor beta chains were read from a single sample in a study of cytomegalovirus exposure and HLA in healthy donors. The assay was immunoSEQ multiplex PCR, and TCRdb's table has in-frame clones only and misses some. The table lists about 40,000 clones. Source material: PBMCs. The receptor source for this set is a male donor in good health and CMV-seronegative. CDR3s include the opening cysteine and the closing phenylalanine or tryptophan. A D gene is named only where the DNA matches it firmly.

v_call,j_call,d_call,cdr3_nt,cdr3_aa
TRBV28,TRBJ1-1,TRBD1,TGTGCCAGCAGTTCCACGACCAGGGGGCGTAAGGCTGAAGCTTTCTTT,CASSSTTRGRKAEAFF
TRBV7-9,TRBJ2-3,.,TGTGCCAGCAGCTTGGGGCCGACGCAGTATTTT,CASSLGPTQYF
TRBV7-9,TRBJ1-2,.,TGTGCCAGCAGCTTTGGAGGAAAAGACTACACCTTC,CASSFGGKDYTF
TRBV6-4,TRBJ1-6,TRBD1,TGTGCCAGCAGTGACCGCCAGGGGGCGACGAAAGATAATTCACCCCTCCACTTT,CASSDRQGATKDNSPLHF
TRBV7-9,TRBJ1-1,.,TGTGCCAGCAGCCCACCCAGGGGTTCACGGGAAGCTTTCTTT,CASSPPRGSREAFF
TRBV14,TRBJ1-1,TRBD1,TGTGCCAGCACAGGGGGCGCGTCTCAGAACACTGAAGCTTTCTTT,CASTGGASQNTEAFF
TRBV9,TRBJ1-1,.,TGTGCCAGCAGGAACGGGGGGACTGAAGCTTTCTTT,CASRNGGTEAFF
TRBV5-1,TRBJ2-7,.,TGCGCCAGCAGCTTGCGAGGGACTCAGGAGGTAGTCGACGAGCAGTACTTC,CASSLRGTQEVVDEQYF
TRBV18,TRBJ1-1,.,TGTGCCAGCTCTCGCAAGGAGCGGGGGGAAGCTTTCTTT,CASSRKERGEAFF
TRBV28,TRBJ1-1,TRBD1,TGTGCCAGCAGTCCCCCCGGACAGGGAGCTTTCTTT,CASSPPGQGAFF
TRBV5-1,TRBJ1-2,TRBD1,TGCGCCAGCAGCTTGGCCTCCGGGACAGGCTATGGCTACACCTTC,CASSLASGTGYGYTF
TRBV10-3,TRBJ2-1,TRBD1,TGTGCCATCGGACAGGGGGCTCGCAATGAGCAGTTCTTC,CAIGQGARNEQFF
TRBV5-1,TRBJ1-1,TRBD1,TGCGCCAGCAGCTTATTACCGGGACAGGGTGGAGAGAACACTGAAGCTTTCTTT,CASSLLPGQGGENTEAFF
TRBV7-9,TRBJ2-5,.,TGTGCCAGCAGCCCAGAGGCGCAGACCCAGTACTTC,CASSPEAQTQYF
TRBV28,TRBJ2-6,.,TGTGCCAGCAGTTTTTATTCCAGGGGAACTGGGGCCAACGTCCTGACTTTC,CASSFYSRGTGANVLTF
TRBV29-1,TRBJ1-2,.,TGCAGCGCTGAGGACCCTTCGGGACACTCCTTCTATGGCTACACCTTC,CSAEDPSGHSFYGYTF
TRBV6-1,TRBJ1-1,.,TGTGCCAGCAGAAATTTGGGAGGGGAAGCTTTCTTT,CASRNLGGEAFF
TRBV30,TRBJ2-7,TRBD2,TGTGCCTGGACCACCGGGGAGGGTTCCTACGAGCAGTACTTC,CAWTTGEGSYEQYF
TRBV5-1,TRBJ2-1,.,TGCGCCAGCACTGACGGACAGTCCTACAATGAGCAGTTCTTC,CASTDGQSYNEQFF
TRBV10-3,TRBJ2-1,TRBD2,TGTGCCATCAGTGAGCCCCCCGGGACTAGCGGGGGGGGTGCCTACAATGAGCAGTTCTTC,CAISEPPGTSGGGAYNEQFF
TRBV6-6,TRBJ1-2,TRBD1,TGTGCCAGCAGCCAAGGTCCGGGACAGGGATTTTATGGCTACACCTTC,CASSQGPGQGFYGYTF
TRBV7-3,TRBJ1-5,.,TGTGCCAGCAGCTGGGGCGGGGGTCAGCCCCAGCATTTT,CASSWGGGQPQHF
TRBV6-5,TRBJ1-1,.,TGTGCCAGCAGCTCCGACAGGAAGAACACTGAAGCTTTCTTT,CASSSDRKNTEAFF
TRBV6-1,TRBJ1-6,.,TGTGCCAGCAGGGAGGGGAATTCACCCCTCCACTTT,CASREGNSPLHF
TRBV2,TRBJ2-3,TRBD1,TGTGCCAGCAGCTGGACAGGGGTCACAGATACGCAGTATTTT,CASSWTGVTDTQYF
TRBV2,TRBJ1-5,TRBD1,TGTGCCAGCAGCTACCTGACAGGGGGGGAGCCCCAGCATTTT,CASSYLTGGEPQHF
TRBV10-2,TRBJ1-5,.,TGCGCCAGCAGTGGGTGGGGCACCAATCAGCCCCAGCATTTT,CASSGWGTNQPQHF
TRBV30,TRBJ1-1,.,TGTGCCTGGACCGTGGGGGCGATGAACACTGAAGCTTTCTTT,CAWTVGAMNTEAFF
TRBV9,TRBJ2-3,.,TGTGCCAGCAGCGACCCCGGGGATACGCAGTATTTT,CASSDPGDTQYF
TRBV18,TRBJ1-3,.,TGTGCCAGCTCACGACCCGAAGAGGGAAACACCATATATTTT,CASSRPEEGNTIYF
TRBV14,TRBJ2-1,TRBD2,TGTGCCAGCAGCCATGGGGGGAGGGCCAATGAGCAGTTCTTC,CASSHGGRANEQFF
TRBV6-1,TRBJ1-5,TRBD1,TGTGCCAGCCGAGACAGGGGTAGGGATCAGCCCCAGCATTTT,CASRDRGRDQPQHF
TRBV5-8,TRBJ1-1,TRBD1,TGTGCCAGCAGCCGCTACCGTACAGGGGGCGAGTCGCCTTTCTTT,CASSRYRTGGESPFF
TRBV28,TRBJ2-4,.,TGTGCCAGCACCCTGGACAGAAGGAACATTCAGTACTTC,CASTLDRRNIQYF
TRBV18,TRBJ2-2,TRBD1,TGTGCCAGCTCACCACCGAGGACAGGTACCGGCACCGGGGAGCTGTTTTTT,CASSPPRTGTGTGELFF
TRBV19,TRBJ1-1,.,TGTGCCAGTAGTATTTTCCGGAACACTGAAGCTTTCTTT,CASSIFRNTEAFF
TRBV19,TRBJ2-7,TRBD1,TGTGCCAGTAGTAAAGGCGACAGGGCCTACGAGCAGTACTTC,CASSKGDRAYEQYF
TRBV19,TRBJ2-5,.,TGTGCCAGTAGCATGGGCCCCCAAGAGACCCAGTACTTC,CASSMGPQETQYF
TRBV2,TRBJ2-2,.,TGTGCCAGCACTATGGACAGTCTGCCCACCGGGGAGCTGTTTTTT,CASTMDSLPTGELFF
TRBV2,TRBJ1-1,TRBD1,TGTGCCAGCAGTGAGACAGGGCGGAACACTGAAGCTTTCTTT,CASSETGRNTEAFF
TRBV4-1,TRBJ1-1,.,TGCGCCAGCAGCCAAGATCCGTATCGGGTAGCGAACACTGAAGCTTTCTTT,CASSQDPYRVANTEAFF
TRBV5-1,TRBJ1-1,TRBD1,TGCGCCAGCAGTAGTAAGACAGGGACGTCCGGTGAAGCTTTCTTT,CASSSKTGTSGEAFF
TRBV11-3,TRBJ1-1,.,TGTGCCAGCAGCTTATCCGGAGCTTCTGAAGCTTTCTTT,CASSLSGASEAFF
TRBV5-6,TRBJ1-6,.,TGTGCCAGCAGCCGCTACGGGGGAAGTAATTCACCCCTCCACTTT,CASSRYGGSNSPLHF
TRBV19,TRBJ2-3,.,TGTGCCAGTAGTAGCCCCGGGGGTAGCCTCGGTGATACGCAGTATTTT,CASSSPGGSLGDTQYF
TRBV6-1,TRBJ2-2,TRBD2,TGTGCCAGCAGGGTAGCGGGGCGGGTCACCGGGGAGCTGTTTTTT,CASRVAGRVTGELFF
TRBV2,TRBJ1-2,TRBD1,TGTGCCAGCAGAGAACAGGGGGCTGGCTACACCTTC,CASREQGAGYTF
TRBV7-3,TRBJ2-2,TRBD2,TGTGCCAGCAGCCGCGGACTAGCGGCAACGAACACCGGGGAGCTGTTTTTT,CASSRGLAATNTGELFF
TRBV7-8,TRBJ2-7,TRBD1,TGTGCCAGCAGCGTGGGACAGGCCCCCTACGAGCAGTACTTC,CASSVGQAPYEQYF
TRBV18,TRBJ1-2,.,TGTGCCAGCTCACCCGACTCCTACACCGATGGCTACACCTTC,CASSPDSYTDGYTF
TRBV6-5,TRBJ1-5,TRBD1,TGTGCCAGCAGTCCCGACAGGGGAAGACAGCCCCAGCATTTT,CASSPDRGRQPQHF
TRBV7-8,TRBJ1-1,TRBD1,TGTGCCAGCAGCCCGTTCGACAGGGTGAACACTGAAGCTTTCTTT,CASSPFDRVNTEAFF
TRBV7-3,TRBJ2-7,TRBD1,TGTGCCAGCAGCTGGACAGGGCGAACCGAGCAGTACTTC,CASSWTGRTEQYF
TRBV18,TRBJ1-6,.,TGTGCCAGCTCGAACAACAGGGATTCACCCCTCCACTTT,CASSNNRDSPLHF